This TCR beta chain originates from a study of blood T cell repertoires in COVID-19. The V gene's germline CDR1 is LNHDA and CDR2 SQIVND (reference sequence). Losses at the gene ends were 9 bases for V and 2 bases for J; bases not matched to a gene: 3. This CDR3 contains 13 residues. Everyone who took part was about 18 to 90 years old, and they came from 20 to 25 US areas. Sequenced by immunoSEQ multiplex PCR; TCRdb stores in-frame clones only, minus some. The sample contains 250,000 to 350,000 clones, nearly 90% of which appear only once. The V call is TRBV19, the J call TRBJ2-7; 11 nucleotides agree with TRBD1. Sequenced: PBMCs or T cells enriched from blood (not recorded which). This sequence was found in a woman between 25 and 40 years old who had recovered from COVID-19. CDR3 sequence reads: CASGTGGPYEQYF. The CDR3, as DNA: TGTGCCAGCGGGACAGGGGGGCCCTACGAGCAGTACTTC.